These 23 T cell receptor beta chains were sequenced from one sample in a study of blood T cell repertoires in COVID-19. Assay: immunoSEQ multiplex PCR; the TCRdb copy retains only in-frame clones and omits some. Among approximately 200,000 clones listed, less than 90% were seen once. Sequences were obtained from peripheral blood. The receptors come from a man in his 70s with acute or convalescent COVID-19.

The chain has TRBV28 and TRBJ2-1; no definite D call. The V gene's germline CDR1 is MDHEN and CDR2 SYDVKM. The CDR3 covers 13 residues. V was trimmed by 4 bases and J by 10 bases, leaving 14 bases between them. The CDR3 DNA reads as TGTGCCAGCAGTTCCTCCCCGACATTAGAGCAGTTCTTC. This gives the protein CASSSSPTLEQFF.

The chain combines TRBV2 with TRBJ2-3; TRBD2 aligns across 12 bases. The V gene end was trimmed by 7 bases and the J gene end by 4 bases; junction bases not matched to a gene: 15. CDR1 SNHLY and CDR2 FYNNEI come from the germline V gene. The CDR3 contains 18 residues. The CDR3 nucleotides read TGTGCCAGCATCCTACAGCTGCCGACTAGCGGGAGCCCAGATACGCAGTATTTT. This encodes CASILQLPTSGSPDTQYF.

This clone was seen only once. V gene TRBV9 combines with J gene TRBJ2-7, with TRBD2 as a possible D gene (6 bases). The CDR3 has 12 amino acids. V lost 0 bases and J 7 bases, leaving 8 bases between the germline ends. Germline-derived CDR1 and CDR2 are SGDLS and YYNGEE. CDR3 in amino acids: CASSVGGGEQYF. The CDR3, as DNA: TGTGCCAGCAGCGTAGGGGGAGGAGAGCAGTACTTC.

The J gene is TRBJ1-4, the V gene TRBV3-1 (or the pseudogene TRBV3-2), with 7 bases lining up with TRBD1. From germline, CDR1 is LGHDT and CDR2 YNNKEL (reference sequence). V was pared by 4 bases and J by 13 bases, with 15 bases of the junction left unmatched. The CDR3 totals 15 residues. The CDR3 nucleotides read TGTGCCAGCAGCCGTAAAGGGGGCGACAGGACCCCACTGTTTTTT. It codes for CASSRKGGDRTPLFF.

This clone was counted between two and nine times. The rearrangement uses TRBV7-9 and TRBJ1-6, with TRBD1 matching 7 bases. The V and J ends lost 5 bases and 5 bases, in that order; junction bases with no gene match: 6. CDR3 length: 15 amino acids. Germline V gene sequence: CDR1 SEHNR, CDR2 FQNEAQ (reference sequence). CDR3 region: CASSPGTADNSPLHF. DNA for the CDR3: TGTGCCAGCAGCCCAGGGACAGCCGATAATTCACCCCTCCACTTT. The full variable domain, completed using reference TRBV7-9 and TRBJ1-6, is DTGVSQNPRHKITKRGQNVTFRCDPISEHNRLYWYRQTLGQGPEFLTYFQNEAQLEKSRLLSDRFSAERPKGSFSTLEIQRTEQGDSAMYLCASSPGTADNSPLHFGNGTRLTVT.

Note on this clone: The same CDR3 is also encoded by other DNA sequences in this sample. The genes are TRBV6-5 and TRBJ2-7; TRBD2 might be the D (5 bases). CDR1 MNHEY and CDR2 SVGAGI come from the germline V gene. Trimming took 0 bases from V and 2 from J, leaving 8 bases between them. The CDR3 spans 14 residues. The CDR3, as DNA: TGTGCCAGCAGTTACTCGACGGGAACCTACGAGCAGTACTTC. It codes for CASSYSTGTYEQYF.

The rearrangement uses TRBV18 and TRBJ2-7; no clear D gene. This CDR3 region has 13 residues. V lost 3 bases and J lost 3, with 9 bases in between. Germline CDR1 reads KGHSH; CDR2 reads LQKENI. The CDR3 reads CASSPPGGYEQYF. The CDR3 DNA is TGTGCCAGCTCACCCCCGGGTGGCTACGAGCAGTACTTC.

The chain joins TRBV18 to TRBJ2-2; D remains ambiguous. The CDR3 consists of 13 residues. Germline V gene sequence: CDR1 KGHSH, CDR2 LQKENI. V was pared by 3 bases and J by 5 bases, with 7 bases between. CDR3 sequence (DNA): TGTGCCAGCTCACCTCAAGCAACCGGGGAGCTGTTTTTT. Translating it yields CASSPQATGELFF.

The CDR3 nucleotides are TGTGCCAGCAGACTAACAGGGTCCTACGAGCAGTACTTC. Encoded protein: CASRLTGSYEQYF. The rearrangement links TRBV7-2 to TRBJ2-7, with D maybe TRBD1 (6 bases). Germline V lookup: CDR1 SGHTA, CDR2 FQGNSA. The CDR3 sequence is 13 residues long. V lost 6 bases, J lost 1 base, and 10 bases lay in between. The variable domain in full, completed from reference TRBV7-2 and TRBJ2-7, reads GAGVSQSPSNKVTEKGKDVELRCDPISGHTALYWYRQSLGQGLEFLIYFQGNSAPDKSGLPSDRFSAERTGGSVSTLTIQRTQQEDSAVYLCASRLTGSYEQYFGPGTRLTVT.

As regards this clone: Relative to the germline gene, one junction end is altered; a read error may explain this. The gene calls are TRBV27 and TRBJ1-2; D unresolved. The CDR3 runs 13 residues. Germline V gives CDR1 MNHEY, CDR2 SMNVEV (reference sequence). The CDR3 nucleotides read TGTGCCAGCAGTTTACGGGGTTATTATGGCTACACCTTT. Its translation is CASSLRGYYGYTF.

This rearrangement joins TRBV7-3 to TRBJ2-6; D not resolved. Germline CDR1 and CDR2: SGHTA and FQGTGA. The CDR3 spans 16 residues. V lost 0 bases, J lost 0 bases, and 6 bases lay in between. The CDR3 nucleotides are TGTGCCAGCAGCTTAACCCCTCGCTCTGGGGCCAACGTCCTGACTTTC. This codes for CASSLTPRSGANVLTF.

The chain employs TRBV5-4 and TRBJ2-7, with 10 bases identical to TRBD2. Germline CDR1 is SGHNT and CDR2 is YYREEE (reference sequence). This CDR3 spans 16 amino acids. V trimming: 0 bases; J trimming: 4 bases; junction bases outside the gene matches: 7. Written as DNA, the CDR3 is TGTGCCAGCAGCTTGGCCAAGACTAGCGGGCCTTACGAGCAGTACTTC. This translates into CASSLAKTSGPYEQYF. Drawing the rest from reference TRBV5-4 and TRBJ2-7, the complete variable domain is ETGVTQSPTHLIKTRGQQVTLRCSSQSGHNTVSWYQQALGQGPQFIFQYYREEENGRGNFPPRFSGLQFPNYSSELNVNALELDDSALYLCASSLAKTSGPYEQYFGPGTRLTVT.

Only one count was recorded for this clone. The chain carries TRBV2 and TRBJ1-1, with D perhaps matching TRBD1 (5 bases). The CDR3 has 14 amino acids. The germline gives CDR1 SNHLY, CDR2 FYNNEI. V was trimmed by 7 bases and J by 1 base, leaving 13 bases between them. The CDR3 sequence is CASNILGGNTEAFF. In nucleotides, the CDR3 is TGTGCCAGCAATATATTGGGGGGGAACACTGAAGCTTTCTTT. The full variable domain, in which reference TRBV2 and TRBJ1-1 provide the parts outside the CDR3, is EPEVTQTPSHQVTQMGQEVILRCVPISNHLYFYWYRQILGQKVEFLVSFYNNEISEKSEIFDDQFSVERPDGSNFTLKIRSTKLEDSAMYFCASNILGGNTEAFFGQGTRLTVV.

V usage is TRBV3-1 (or the pseudogene TRBV3-2) and J usage is TRBJ1-1, with D unresolved. V was cut by 6 bases and J by 4 bases, with 12 bases left in between. The CDR3 consists of 13 residues. Germline V gene sequence: CDR1 LGHDT, CDR2 YNNKEL (reference sequence). This CDR3 reads CASSPEGVTEAFF. DNA of the CDR3: TGTGCCAGCAGTCCTGAGGGAGTCACTGAAGCTTTCTTT.

The V and J genes are TRBV7-2 and TRBJ1-2; 11 bases line up with TRBD1. The germline V gene has CDR1 SGHTA and CDR2 FQGNSA. This CDR3 contains 17 residues. V lost 6 bases to trimming and J lost 1 base; unmatched junction nucleotides: 10. CDR3 in amino acids: CASSYRTGGAYNYGYTF. The CDR3 coding sequence is TGTGCCAGCAGTTATAGGACAGGGGGCGCGTATAACTATGGCTACACCTTC.

DNA of the CDR3: TGTGCCAGTAGTATACTGGGACAGGGCTACAATGAGCAGTTCTTC. This encodes CASSILGQGYNEQFF. The gene calls are TRBV19 and TRBJ2-1; 9 nucleotides align to TRBD1. The CDR3 loop spans 15 amino acids. CDR1 LNHDA and CDR2 SQIVND come from the germline V gene (reference sequence). J gave up 3 bases and V 2 bases, and 2 bases lay outside the gene matches.

J is TRBJ2-1 and V is TRBV28; 11 nucleotides line up with TRBD2. The CDR3 has 17 amino acids. The germline V gene has CDR1 MDHEN and CDR2 SYDVKM. With 5 bases clipped from V and 7 bases from J, the junction kept 13 bases outside the gene matches. CDR3 DNA: TGTGCCAGCAGTCCGACGACCGGGACTAGCGGCAGAAATGAGCAGTTCTTC. It translates to CASSPTTGTSGRNEQFF.

This chain connects TRBV19 to TRBJ2-5, with D maybe TRBD2 (5 bases). This CDR3 contains 11 residues. Germline CDR1 LNHDA, CDR2 SQIVND (reference sequence). V dropped 10 bases and J dropped 9 bases, with 15 bases sitting between them. CDR3 residues: CATREGGPQYF. The CDR3, as DNA: TGTGCCACCCGAGAAGGCGGGCCCCAGTACTTC.

The CDR3 protein is CASSSQGWEQFF. The CDR3 DNA sequence: TGTGCCAGCAGTTCCCAGGGTTGGGAGCAGTTCTTC. The chain uses TRBV12-3 or TRBV12-4 and TRBJ2-1; weak D call: TRBD1 (5 bases). The CDR3 extends over 12 amino acids. The V end lost 4 bases, the J end lost 10 bases, and 11 bases lay between the germline ends.

This chain joins TRBV3-1 (or the pseudogene TRBV3-2) and TRBJ2-2; 8 bases fit TRBD1. The V gene end was trimmed by 4 bases and the J gene end by 1 base; junction bases not matched to a gene: 5. This CDR3 has 16 amino acids. Germline loops: CDR1 LGHDT, CDR2 YNNKEL (reference sequence). The CDR3 protein is CASSPYGTGNTGELFF. Written as DNA, the CDR3 is TGTGCCAGCAGCCCATACGGGACAGGGAACACCGGGGAGCTGTTTTTT.

The V gene is TRBV10-2, the J gene TRBJ2-7, with a tentative D call TRBD1 (5 bases). The CDR3 covers 14 residues. The V gene lost 6 bases and the J gene lost 0 bases, with 12 bases spanning the gap. Germline CDR1 reads WSHSY; CDR2 reads SAAADI. Here the CDR3 reads CASRDGAGSYEQYF. The CDR3, as DNA: TGCGCCAGCAGGGATGGGGCTGGCTCCTACGAGCAGTACTTC.

This chain links TRBV5-1 with TRBJ2-1; D gene uncertain. The germline V gene encodes CDR1 SGHRS and CDR2 YFSETQ. CDR3 length: 15 residues. V shed 2 bases and J shed 0 bases, with 9 bases lying between them. CDR3 amino acids: CASSFLAASYNEQFF. DNA of the CDR3: TGCGCCAGCAGCTTCTTGGCCGCCTCCTACAATGAGCAGTTCTTC.

V is TRBV6-4 and J is TRBJ2-1, with 10 bases lining up with TRBD2. CDR3 length equals 16 residues. The germline gives CDR1 MRHNA, CDR2 SNTAGT. V was clipped by 7 bases and J by 6 bases; unmatched bases: 12. The CDR3 loop is CASKPTSGWGLNEQFF. The CDR3 nucleotides are TGTGCCAGCAAACCGACTAGCGGGTGGGGTCTCAATGAGCAGTTCTTC.